A single sample gave rise to the 30 T cell receptor beta chains below, sequenced in a study of cytomegalovirus exposure and HLA in healthy donors. Primers for the PCR totalled 60 Vbeta and 13 Jbeta. TCRdb keeps only in-frame clones here, not all; method: immunoSEQ multiplex PCR. The table has 150,000 or so clones, about 77% seen once. The sample was PBMCs. The receptor source for this set is a male donor in good health and CMV-seronegative.

The V call is TRBV29-1, the J call TRBJ2-7; tentatively, D is TRBD1 (7 bases). Germline V gives CDR1 SQVTM, CDR2 ANQGSEA. The CDR3 extends over 15 amino acids. Trimming removed 7 bases at V and 2 bases at J, with 21 bases between. CDR3 DNA sequence: TGCAGCGCCCTAGGGAGGTCAGGGGGTACCTACGAGCAGTACTTC. This encodes CSALGRSGGTYEQYF.

This chain connects TRBV5-8 to TRBJ2-1; tentatively, D is TRBD1 (6 bases). Trimming took off 5 bases at V and 3 bases at J, with 9 bases between the two ends. The CDR3 totals 13 residues. Germline loops: CDR1 SGHTS, CDR2 YDEGEE. The CDR3 here is CASRRGNYNEQFF. The CDR3 DNA follows: TGTGCCAGCAGGAGGGGGAACTACAATGAGCAGTTCTTC.

The sample holds one count of this clone. The J gene is TRBJ2-2, the V gene TRBV5-1; 7 nucleotides align to TRBD1. Germline V gene data show CDR1 as SGHRS and CDR2 as YFSETQ. The CDR3 is 15 residues long. V gave up 0 bases and J gave up 7 bases; unmatched junction bases: 6. The CDR3 nucleotides read TGCGCCAGCAGCTTGGGACAGGGAATCATCGGGGAGCTGTTTTTT. It encodes CASSLGQGIIGELFF.

The chain couples TRBV20-1 to TRBJ2-1; D is unresolved. From germline, CDR1 is DFQATT and CDR2 SNEGSKA (reference sequence). Trimming took off 5 bases at V and 5 bases at J, with 7 bases between the two ends. This CDR3 has 11 amino acids. The CDR3 here is CSALGHNEQFF. DNA of the CDR3: TGCAGTGCTCTAGGCCACAATGAGCAGTTCTTC.

This chain links TRBV18 with TRBJ2-7; 9 nucleotides align to TRBD2. Germline V gene data show CDR1 as KGHSH and CDR2 as LQKENI. V lost 2 bases to trimming and J lost 5 bases; unmatched junction nucleotides: 13. CDR3 length equals 17 residues. CDR3 in amino acids: CASSPKLAGAPQNEQYF. The CDR3 coding sequence is TGTGCCAGCTCACCAAAATTAGCGGGAGCGCCTCAGAACGAGCAGTACTTC.

The J gene is TRBJ1-2, the V gene TRBV5-8; no reliable D call. The CDR3 is made up of 16 amino acids. V dropped 0 bases and J dropped 4 bases, with 16 bases sitting between them. Germline values: CDR1 SGHTS, CDR2 YDEGEE. The CDR3: CASSLDVLRLTYGYTF. DNA for the CDR3: TGTGCCAGCAGCTTGGACGTCCTCAGGCTTACCTATGGCTACACCTTC.

The CDR3 loop is CAWALQNTGELFF. The DNA of the CDR3 is TGTGCCTGGGCACTTCAGAACACCGGGGAGCTGTTTTTT. The J gene is TRBJ2-2, the V gene TRBV30; D call uncertain. CDR3 length: 13 amino acids. V was pared by 5 bases and J by 1 base, with 8 bases between. Germline lookup yields CDR1 GTSNPN and CDR2 SVGIG (reference sequence).

The chain carries TRBV6-5 and TRBJ1-1; D ambiguous. V gave up 0 bases and J gave up 1 base, with 12 bases separating them. Germline CDR1 reads MNHEY; CDR2 reads SVGAGI. CDR3 size: 16 residues. In DNA, the CDR3 is TGTGCCAGCAGTTACTCGAGCGGCAGGCGGAACACTGAAGCTTTCTTT. Protein: CASSYSSGRRNTEAFF.

The chain uses TRBV2 and TRBJ1-1; the D is unclear. CDR3 size: 14 residues. The V end lost 5 bases, the J end lost 0 bases, and 10 bases lay between the germline ends. CDR1 is SNHLY, CDR2 FYNNEI, per germline. CDR3 residues: CASSSWGVNTEAFF. The CDR3 coding sequence is TGTGCCAGCAGTAGCTGGGGAGTGAACACTGAAGCTTTCTTT.

This clone was counted only a few times. The chain combines TRBV6-5 with TRBJ2-1, with 8 bases aligning to TRBD1. After removal of 7 bases from V and 4 bases from J, the junction contained 6 bases not matched to a gene. The CDR3 contains 14 residues. Germline CDR1 reads MNHEY; CDR2 reads SVGAGI. CDR3 residues: CASTRDRIYNEQFF. The DNA for the CDR3 is TGTGCCAGCACCCGGGACAGGATTTACAATGAGCAGTTCTTC.

This chain joins TRBV10-3 and TRBJ2-2; TRBD2 matches 9 bases. Trimming cost V 8 bases and J 4 bases; bases outside gene matches: 2. The CDR3 extends over 13 amino acids. Germline V gene sequence: CDR1 ENHRY, CDR2 SYGVKD. In DNA, the CDR3 is TGTGCCATCGCGGGGGGGGGCACCGGGGAGCTGTTTTTT. Translating it yields CAIAGGGTGELFF.

This chain joins TRBV9 and TRBJ1-3; TRBD1 might be the D (5 bases). The CDR3 totals 15 residues. The V gene's germline CDR1 is SGDLS and CDR2 YYNGEE. Deletions cut 4 bases from V and 2 bases from J, with 13 bases between. The CDR3 DNA follows: TGTGCCAGCAGCCCACAGACAGTAACTGGAAACACCATATATTTT. Translating it yields CASSPQTVTGNTIYF.

This rearrangement joins TRBV19 to TRBJ2-7; 9 positions agree with TRBD1. V dropped 5 bases and J dropped 2; count of bases not matched to a gene: 4. Germline V lookup: CDR1 LNHDA, CDR2 SQIVND (reference sequence). The CDR3 loop spans 14 amino acids. CDR3 region: CASSSGTGTYEQYF. For the CDR3, the DNA is TGTGCCAGTAGTTCCGGGACAGGGACCTACGAGCAGTACTTC. Together with reference TRBV19 and TRBJ2-7, the CDR3 gives the full variable domain: DGGITQSPKYLFRKEGQNVTLSCEQNLNHDAMYWYRQDPGQGLRLIYYSQIVNDFQKGDIAEGYSVSREKKESFPLTVTSAQKNPTAFYLCASSSGTGTYEQYFGPGTRLTVT.

The rearrangement links TRBV27 to TRBJ1-6; D not resolved. Germline CDR1 MNHEY, CDR2 SMNVEV (reference sequence). The CDR3 runs to 15 residues. With 7 bases removed from V and 7 bases from J, the gap between germline ends came to 17 bases. The CDR3 DNA follows: TGTGCCAGCAAAACGCCGGGAGGATTAAATTCACCCCTCCACTTT. Protein sequence: CASKTPGGLNSPLHF.

V gene TRBV10-3 combines with J gene TRBJ2-7, with TRBD1 matching 8 bases. CDR3 length: 13 amino acids. Looked up from germline, CDR1 is ENHRY and CDR2 is SYGVKD. The V gene end was trimmed by 7 bases and the J gene end by 3 bases; junction bases not matched to a gene: 5. The CDR3, as DNA: TGTGCCATCAATCAGGGGGCGATCTACGAGCAGTACTTC. Its translation is CAINQGAIYEQYF.

The chain combines TRBV4-3 with TRBJ2-1; 7 positions agree with TRBD2. The J segment lost 5 bases and the V segment lost 1 base, leaving 11 bases of the junction unmatched. In germline, CDR1 is LGHNA, CDR2 YSLEER. This CDR3 has 17 amino acids. The CDR3 bases are TGCGCCAGCAGCCAAGCCCCTAGCGGAGAGGGGAACAATGAGCAGTTCTTC. It encodes CASSQAPSGEGNNEQFF.

The chain has TRBV5-5 and TRBJ2-3, with 8 positions matching TRBD2. Losses at the gene ends were 0 bases for V and 6 bases for J; bases not matched to a gene: 3. The germline gives CDR1 SGHKS, CDR2 YYEKEE (reference sequence). This CDR3 has 14 residues. CDR3 coding DNA: TGTGCCAGCAGCTTGGCGGGGGGGCGGGATACGCAGTATTTT. This gives the protein CASSLAGGRDTQYF.

Regarding this clone: One junction end does not reproduce the germline sequence, and a read error may be involved. The chain joins TRBV7-7 to TRBJ2-2, with 8 bases that match TRBD1. Germline V gene lookup returns CDR1 SSHAT and CDR2 FNYEAQ (reference sequence). The CDR3 extends over 15 amino acids. The CDR3 spells CASRTSTGGPGELFF. The CDR3 DNA reads as TGTGCTAGCAGGACATCCACAGGGGGGCCCGGGGAGCTGTTTTTT.

J is TRBJ1-4 and V is TRBV7-9; 8 positions agree with TRBD1. The V gene end was trimmed by 0 bases and the J gene end by 7 bases; junction bases not matched to a gene: 4. Germline V gene sequence: CDR1 SEHNR, CDR2 FQNEAQ (reference sequence). The CDR3 extends over 15 amino acids. The DNA of the CDR3 is TGTGCCAGCAGCTTAGCGACAGGGGTGGGTGAAAAACTGTTTTTT. Residues: CASSLATGVGEKLFF. Drawing the rest from reference TRBV7-9 and TRBJ1-4, the complete variable domain is DTGVSQNPRHKITKRGQNVTFRCDPISEHNRLYWYRQTLGQGPEFLTYFQNEAQLEKSRLLSDRFSAERPKGSFSTLEIQRTEQGDSAMYLCASSLATGVGEKLFFGSGTQLSVL.

The chain has TRBV23-1 and TRBJ1-2, with D unclear. TRBV23-1 is an ORF, with its function uncertain. V was clipped by 1 base and J by 4 bases, with 10 bases between them. There are 14 residues in the CDR3. The CDR3 DNA reads TGCGCCAGCAGTCAATTTCCCTACAGCTATGGCTACACCTTC. It is translated as CASSQFPYSYGYTF.

The CDR3 coding sequence is TGTGCCAGCAGCTTTTACGGGACAGGGTACACCGGGGAGCTGTTTTTT. This codes for CASSFYGTGYTGELFF. The rearrangement uses TRBV5-6 and TRBJ2-2; 9 nucleotides match TRBD1. This CDR3 region has 16 residues. Germline assignment: CDR1 SGHDT and CDR2 YYEEEE. Trimming took 2 bases from V and 3 from J; bases not matched to a gene: 5.

V gene TRBV7-6 combines with J gene TRBJ1-6, with D perhaps matching TRBD1 (6 bases). The CDR3 length is 15 residues. The germline V and J ends were trimmed by 1 base and 7 bases, with 11 bases remaining between them. CDR1 and CDR2 from the germline V gene are SGHVS and FNYEAQ. The CDR3 nucleotides read TGTGCCAGCAGCTTAGACTACAGGGTGAATTCACCCCTCCACTTT. Amino acids: CASSLDYRVNSPLHF.

The chain recombines TRBV7-6 with TRBJ1-2; TRBD1 matches at 9 bases. The CDR3 is 16 residues long. After removal of 1 base from V and 6 bases from J, the junction contained 9 bases not matched to a gene. From germline, CDR1 is SGHVS and CDR2 FNYEAQ. CDR3 DNA sequence: TGTGCCAGCAGCTTAGTGGCCGGGACAGGGTCGAATGGCTACACCTTC. Translation: CASSLVAGTGSNGYTF. Based on the CDR3 plus reference TRBV7-6 and TRBJ1-2, the full variable domain is GAGVSQSPRYKVTKRGQDVALRCDPISGHVSLYWYRQALGQGPEFLTYFNYEAQQDKSGLPNDRFSAERPEGSISTLTIQRTEQRDSAMYRCASSLVAGTGSNGYTFGSGTRLTVV.

This rearrangement joins TRBV6-1 to TRBJ2-5; D remains ambiguous. This CDR3 has 14 amino acids. Germline V lookup: CDR1 MNHNS, CDR2 SASEGT. The V gene lost 11 bases and the J gene lost 0 bases, with 16 bases spanning the gap. DNA of the CDR3: TGTGCCTGCGCTGTAGGCAGGTACCAAGAGACCCAGTACTTC. Translated: CACAVGRYQETQYF.

This clone was observed a handful of times. The chain links TRBV7-9 to TRBJ2-5; D possibly corresponds to TRBD2 (6 bases). This CDR3 contains 14 residues. V shed 4 bases and J shed 0 bases, with 9 bases lying between them. Germline CDR1 reads SEHNR; CDR2 reads FQNEAQ (reference sequence). CDR3 loop: CASSSTRNQETQYF. The CDR3 coding sequence is TGTGCCAGCAGCTCGACTAGAAACCAAGAGACCCAGTACTTC.

The chain employs TRBV5-4 and TRBJ2-3, with D unresolved. The germline V and J ends were trimmed by 4 bases and 1 base, with 7 bases remaining between them. This CDR3 spans 13 amino acids. From germline, CDR1 is SGHNT and CDR2 YYREEE (reference sequence). The chain's CDR3 is CASSITGTDTQYF. The CDR3 bases are TGTGCCAGCAGCATTACAGGCACAGATACGCAGTATTTT.

The table lists this clone with a few counts. The genes are TRBV5-1 and TRBJ2-1; 11 bases line up with TRBD2. The germline gives CDR1 SGHRS, CDR2 YFSETQ. The V gene end was trimmed by 2 bases and the J gene end by 6 bases; junction bases not matched to a gene: 1. This CDR3 region has 14 residues. CDR3 nucleotides: TGCGCCAGCAGCTTCGGGACTAGCGGCAATGAGCAGTTCTTC. Its protein product is CASSFGTSGNEQFF.

CDR3 in amino acids: CASSPRQTYGYTF. The CDR3, as DNA: TGTGCCAGCAGCCCTCGACAGACCTATGGCTACACCTTC. V gene TRBV7-2 combines with J gene TRBJ1-2, with D maybe TRBD1 (5 bases). The CDR3 extends over 13 amino acids. The V end was cut by 5 bases, the J end by 4 bases, with 11 bases between. Per the germline V gene, CDR1 is SGHTA and CDR2 is FQGNSA.

This chain uses TRBV18 with TRBJ2-7, with a tentative D call TRBD1 (6 bases). V was trimmed by 3 bases and J by 0 bases, leaving 12 bases between them. This CDR3 is built from 15 residues. Germline CDR1 reads KGHSH; CDR2 reads LQKENI. The CDR3 DNA reads TGTGCCAGCTCACCCAGGGGCCAAAGCTCCTACGAGCAGTACTTC. Protein: CASSPRGQSSYEQYF.

This clone was found a few times. The genes are TRBV7-9 and TRBJ2-3, with TRBD2 identical over 10 bases. V lost 5 bases, J lost 5 bases, and 16 bases stayed unmatched. Germline-derived CDR1 and CDR2 are SEHNR and FQNEAQ (reference sequence). This CDR3 contains 18 residues. The CDR3 region is CASSPLRDSGRPVDTQYF. The CDR3 DNA follows: TGTGCCAGCAGCCCCCTTCGGGATAGCGGGAGGCCGGTAGATACGCAGTATTTT.